This T cell receptor beta chain was recovered during a study of blood T cell repertoires in COVID-19. Study summary: Sources were T cells, B-cell-depleted T cells, or PBMCs; the material itself was cDNA or gDNA.

Method: immunoSEQ multiplex PCR; TCRdb's copy keeps in-frame clones and lacks some. This sample has 200,000 to 250,000 clones, with approximately 86% found just once. The CDR3 loop spans 15 amino acids. The germline V gene has CDR1 MDHEN and CDR2 SYDVKM. V lost 2 bases and J lost 6, with 14 bases in between. Input material: peripheral blood. This sequence was found in a man aged 60 to 69 with acute or convalescent COVID-19. V gene TRBV28 combines with J gene TRBJ1-5, with D maybe TRBD1 (5 bases). The CDR3 protein is CASSLRGTLGQPQHF. The CDR3, as DNA: TGTGCCAGCAGTTTACGGGGGACTTTGGGTCAGCCCCAGCATTTT. Full variable domain (rest looked up from reference TRBV28 and TRBJ1-5): DVKVTQSSRYLVKRTGEKVFLECVQDMDHENMFWYRQDPGLGLRLIYFSYDVKMKEKGDIPEGYSVSREKKERFSLILESASTNQTSMYLCASSLRGTLGQPQHFGDGTRLSIL.